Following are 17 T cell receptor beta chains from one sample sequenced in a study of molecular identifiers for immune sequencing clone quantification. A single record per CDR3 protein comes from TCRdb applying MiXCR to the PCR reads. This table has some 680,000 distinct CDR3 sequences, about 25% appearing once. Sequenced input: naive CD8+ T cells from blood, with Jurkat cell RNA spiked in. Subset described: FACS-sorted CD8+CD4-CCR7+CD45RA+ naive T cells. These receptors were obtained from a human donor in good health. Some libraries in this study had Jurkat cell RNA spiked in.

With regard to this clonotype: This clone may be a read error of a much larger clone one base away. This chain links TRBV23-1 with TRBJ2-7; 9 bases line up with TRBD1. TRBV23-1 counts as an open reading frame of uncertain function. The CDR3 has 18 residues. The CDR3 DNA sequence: TGCGCCAGCAGTCCACAGGGGGCTACCTACTCTACAAACTACGTGCAGTACTTC. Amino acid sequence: CASSPQGATYSTNYVQYF.

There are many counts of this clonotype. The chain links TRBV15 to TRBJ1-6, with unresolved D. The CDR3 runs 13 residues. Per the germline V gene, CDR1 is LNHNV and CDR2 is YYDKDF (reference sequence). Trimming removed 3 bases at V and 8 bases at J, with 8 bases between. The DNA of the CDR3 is TGTGCCACCAGCAGTGACACCTATTCACCCCTCCACTTT. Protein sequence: CATSSDTYSPLHF.

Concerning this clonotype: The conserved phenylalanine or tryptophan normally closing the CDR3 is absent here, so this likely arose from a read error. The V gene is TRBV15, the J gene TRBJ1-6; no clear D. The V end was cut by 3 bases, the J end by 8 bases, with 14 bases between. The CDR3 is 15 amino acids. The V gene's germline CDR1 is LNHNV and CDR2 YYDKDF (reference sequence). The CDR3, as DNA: TGTGCCACCAGCAGGACCGGTCTGAGGGATTCACCCCTCCACTAT. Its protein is CATSRTGLRDSPLHY.

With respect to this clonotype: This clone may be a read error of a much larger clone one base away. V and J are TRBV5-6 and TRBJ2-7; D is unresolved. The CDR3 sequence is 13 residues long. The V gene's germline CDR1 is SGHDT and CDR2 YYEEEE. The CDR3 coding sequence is TGTGCCAGCAGCTTGGGACTCCCCTACGAGCAGTCCTTC. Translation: CASSLGLPYEQSF.

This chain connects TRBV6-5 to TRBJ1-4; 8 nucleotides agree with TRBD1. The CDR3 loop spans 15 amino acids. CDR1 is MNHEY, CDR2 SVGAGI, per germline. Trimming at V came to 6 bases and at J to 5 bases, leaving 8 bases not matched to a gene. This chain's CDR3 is CASRKDRGWNEKLFF. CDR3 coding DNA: TGTGCCAGCAGGAAAGACAGGGGCTGGAATGAAAAACTGTTTTTT.

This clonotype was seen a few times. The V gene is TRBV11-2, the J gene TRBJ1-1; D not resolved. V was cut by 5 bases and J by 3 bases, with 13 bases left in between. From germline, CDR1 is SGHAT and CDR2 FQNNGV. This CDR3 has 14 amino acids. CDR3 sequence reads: CASSPGLTYTEAFF. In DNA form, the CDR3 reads TGTGCCAGCAGCCCAGGACTCACCTACACTGAAGCTTTCTTT. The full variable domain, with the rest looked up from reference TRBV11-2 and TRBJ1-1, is EAGVAQSPRYKIIEKRQSVAFWCNPISGHATLYWYQQILGQGPKLLIQFQNNGVVDDSQLPKDRFSAERLKGVDSTLKIQPAKLEDSAVYLCASSPGLTYTEAFFGQGTRLTVV.

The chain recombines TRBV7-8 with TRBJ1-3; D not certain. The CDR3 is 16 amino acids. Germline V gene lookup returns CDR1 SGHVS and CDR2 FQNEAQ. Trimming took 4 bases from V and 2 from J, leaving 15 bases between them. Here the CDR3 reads CASSSRLGGPGNTIYF. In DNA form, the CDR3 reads TGTGCCAGCAGCTCCCGTTTGGGAGGCCCTGGAAACACCATATATTTT.

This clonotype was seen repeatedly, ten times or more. CDR3 amino acids: CASSQSGTGLNEQFF. The CDR3 bases are TGCGCCAGCAGCCAGTCCGGGACAGGGCTCAATGAGCAGTTCTTC. The chain combines TRBV4-3 with TRBJ2-1; 9 bases align to TRBD1. With V trimmed by 3 bases and J by 6 bases, 6 bases remained unmatched. This CDR3 spans 15 amino acids. Germline CDR1 is LGHNA and CDR2 is YSLEER.

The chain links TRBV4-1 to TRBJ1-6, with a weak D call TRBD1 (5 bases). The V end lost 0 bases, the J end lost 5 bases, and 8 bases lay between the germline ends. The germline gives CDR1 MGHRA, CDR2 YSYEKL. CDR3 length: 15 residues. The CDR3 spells CASSQDSGHNSPLHF. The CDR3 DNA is TGCGCCAGCAGCCAAGATTCAGGGCATAATTCACCCCTCCACTTT.

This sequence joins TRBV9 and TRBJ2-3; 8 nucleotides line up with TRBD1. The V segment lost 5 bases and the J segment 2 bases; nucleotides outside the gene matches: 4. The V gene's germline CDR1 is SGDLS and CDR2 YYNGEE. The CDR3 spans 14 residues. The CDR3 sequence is CASSGDRNTDTQYF. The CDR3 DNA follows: TGTGCCAGCAGTGGGGACAGGAACACAGATACGCAGTATTTT.

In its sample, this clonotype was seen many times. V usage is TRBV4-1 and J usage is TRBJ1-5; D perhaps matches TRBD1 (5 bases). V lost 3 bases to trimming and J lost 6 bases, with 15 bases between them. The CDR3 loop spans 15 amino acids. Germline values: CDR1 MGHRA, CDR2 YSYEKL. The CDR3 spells CASSQAATQGQPQHF. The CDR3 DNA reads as TGCGCCAGCAGCCAGGCGGCAACTCAGGGTCAGCCCCAGCATTTT.

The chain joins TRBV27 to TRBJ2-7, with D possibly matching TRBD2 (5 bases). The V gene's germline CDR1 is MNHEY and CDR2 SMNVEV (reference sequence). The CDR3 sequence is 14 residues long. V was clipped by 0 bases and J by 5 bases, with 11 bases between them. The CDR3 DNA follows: TGTGCCAGCAGTTTATCGATCCGGCGGGACGAGCAGTACTTC. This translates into CASSLSIRRDEQYF.

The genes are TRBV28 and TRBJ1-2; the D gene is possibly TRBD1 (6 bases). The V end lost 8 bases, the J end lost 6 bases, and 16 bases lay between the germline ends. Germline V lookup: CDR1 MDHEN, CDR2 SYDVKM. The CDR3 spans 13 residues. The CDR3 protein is CASVMQGSDGYTF. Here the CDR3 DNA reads TGTGCCAGCGTAATGCAGGGGTCTGATGGCTACACCTTC.

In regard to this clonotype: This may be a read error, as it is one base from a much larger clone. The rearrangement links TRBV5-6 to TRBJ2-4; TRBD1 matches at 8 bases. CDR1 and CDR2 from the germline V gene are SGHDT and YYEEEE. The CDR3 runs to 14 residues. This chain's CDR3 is CAGSQSGGRDIQYF. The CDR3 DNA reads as TGTGCCGGCAGCCAATCAGGGGGCCGAGACATTCAGTACTTC.

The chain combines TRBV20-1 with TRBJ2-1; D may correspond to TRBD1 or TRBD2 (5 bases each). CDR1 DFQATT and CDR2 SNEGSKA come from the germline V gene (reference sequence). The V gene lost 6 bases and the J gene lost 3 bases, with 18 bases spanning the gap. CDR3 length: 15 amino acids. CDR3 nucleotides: TGCAGTGCCGCGAGGGACCAAACCTTCTACAATGAGCAGTTCTTC. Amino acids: CSAARDQTFYNEQFF.

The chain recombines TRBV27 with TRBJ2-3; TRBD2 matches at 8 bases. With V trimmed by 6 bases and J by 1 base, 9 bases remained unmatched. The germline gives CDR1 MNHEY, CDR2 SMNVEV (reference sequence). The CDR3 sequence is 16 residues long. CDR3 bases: TGTGCCAGCAGACCAGTAGCGGGACGTGGCACAGATACGCAGTATTTT. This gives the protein CASRPVAGRGTDTQYF.

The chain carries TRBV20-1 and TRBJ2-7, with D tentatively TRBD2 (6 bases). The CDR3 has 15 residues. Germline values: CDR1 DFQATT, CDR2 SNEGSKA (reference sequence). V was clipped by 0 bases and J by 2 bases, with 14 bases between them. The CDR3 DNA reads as TGCAGTGCTAGAGATCCGACGGAGGGCACCTACGAGCAGTACTTC. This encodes CSARDPTEGTYEQYF.